A single sample gave rise to the 11 T cell receptor beta chains below, sequenced in a study of PD-1 blockade in classical Hodgkin lymphoma. Time point in this sample: cycle 4 day 1 (C4D1), after less than 7 weeks of nivolumab. All trial patients relapsed after autologous stem cell transplantation. Sequencing was performed with immunoSEQ multiplex PCR; in TCRdb, only in-frame clones are kept and a portion is missing. This repertoire shows about 50,000 clones, around 76% found once; its top ten account for about an eighth. This material consisted of peripheral blood mononuclear cells (PBMCs), taken before the fourth cycle of nivolumab. The receptors derive from a human donor with classical Hodgkin lymphoma.

The chain employs TRBV5-1 and TRBJ2-3; 8 bases map to TRBD1. The junction had 10 bases not matched to a gene; V was cut back by 1 base and J by 3 bases. Germline CDR1 reads SGHRS; CDR2 reads YFSETQ. There are 17 residues in the CDR3. The CDR3 region is CASSLWAGGGGTDTQYF. Written as DNA, the CDR3 is TGCGCCAGCAGCTTGTGGGCAGGGGGCGGAGGGACAGATACGCAGTATTTT.

The rearrangement links TRBV5-4 to TRBJ2-1; D is possibly TRBD1 or TRBD2 (5 bases each). The CDR3 is 16 residues long. V lost 6 bases and J 6 bases, leaving 22 bases between the germline ends. Looked up from germline, CDR1 is SGHNT and CDR2 is YYREEE (reference sequence). The CDR3, as DNA: TGTGCCAGCACCATTGCCGGGACCAGAACTACCAATGAGCAGTTCTTC. Residues: CASTIAGTRTTNEQFF.

The chain recombines TRBV7-6 with TRBJ2-7; D gene ambiguous. Germline lookup yields CDR1 SGHVS and CDR2 FNYEAQ. Deletions cut 2 bases from V and 1 base from J, with 0 bases between. The CDR3 sequence is 11 residues long. The CDR3: CASSLSYEQYF. The CDR3 region has the DNA TGTGCCAGCAGCTTATCCTACGAGCAGTACTTC.

The chain uses TRBV7-2 and TRBJ2-5; D remains unclear. CDR1 and CDR2 from the germline V gene are SGHTA and FQGNSA. This CDR3 is 12 amino acids long. Trimming left V 1 base short and J 5 bases short, with 5 bases between. The CDR3: CASSLVGETQYF. As DNA, the CDR3 is TGTGCCAGCAGCTTAGTTGGGGAGACCCAGTACTTC.

The chain combines TRBV11-2 with TRBJ1-1, with no clear D. CDR3 length: 14 amino acids. The V end lost 1 base, the J end lost 3 bases, and 9 bases lay between the germline ends. CDR1 and CDR2 from the germline V gene are SGHAT and FQNNGV. CDR3 nucleotides: TGTGCCAGCAGCTTAGTGTCCCGGGACACTGAAGCTTTCTTT. Its protein is CASSLVSRDTEAFF. Full variable domain (rest looked up from reference TRBV11-2 and TRBJ1-1): EAGVAQSPRYKIIEKRQSVAFWCNPISGHATLYWYQQILGQGPKLLIQFQNNGVVDDSQLPKDRFSAERLKGVDSTLKIQPAKLEDSAVYLCASSLVSRDTEAFFGQGTRLTVV.

This clone was detected only a few times. The V and J genes are TRBV5-6 and TRBJ1-4; D is undetermined. The germline V gene encodes CDR1 SGHDT and CDR2 YYEEEE. Trimming left V 4 bases short and J 1 base short, with 17 bases between. CDR3 length: 17 amino acids. CDR3 DNA: TGTGCCAGCAGCAAAGACGATAGGGTTGGAACTAATGAAAAACTGTTTTTT. This codes for CASSKDDRVGTNEKLFF.

The chain carries TRBV23-1 and TRBJ2-3; TRBD2 aligns across 9 bases. TRBV23-1 is assigned to the ORF class and has an uncertain function. This CDR3 has 16 residues. The V segment lost 0 bases and the J segment 6 bases; nucleotides outside the gene matches: 7. CDR3: CASSQSWREGSDTQYF. In DNA, the CDR3 is TGCGCCAGCAGTCAATCCTGGCGGGAGGGGTCGGATACGCAGTATTTT.

This clone was observed a few times. This chain uses TRBV7-2 with TRBJ1-2; TRBD1 might be the D (5 bases). V lost 0 bases and J lost 4, with 12 bases in between. The germline CDR1 and CDR2 sequences are SGHTA and FQGNSA. The CDR3 runs 15 residues. The CDR3 region is CASSLAAGWGYGYTF. In nucleotides, the CDR3 is TGTGCCAGCAGCTTAGCGGCAGGGTGGGGCTATGGCTACACCTTC.

The V call is TRBV28, the J call TRBJ2-1, with 10 bases that match TRBD2. Germline-derived CDR1 and CDR2 are MDHEN and SYDVKM. V lost 5 bases to trimming and J lost 4 bases; unmatched junction nucleotides: 8. The CDR3 contains 16 residues. The CDR3 protein is CASSTIQREGYNEQFF. The CDR3 coding sequence is TGTGCCAGCAGTACTATCCAGCGGGAGGGTTACAATGAGCAGTTCTTC.

The V gene is TRBV6-6, the J gene TRBJ1-2, with 8 bases fitting TRBD1. Germline values: CDR1 MNHNY, CDR2 SVGAGI (reference sequence). The CDR3 is 14 residues long. Trimming cost V 6 bases and J 4 bases; bases outside gene matches: 7. CDR3 loop: CASRKTGEGYGYTF. CDR3 sequence (DNA): TGTGCCAGCAGGAAGACAGGGGAGGGCTATGGCTACACCTTC.

The rearrangement joins TRBV6-5 to TRBJ2-3; D perhaps matches TRBD2 (6 bases). V was trimmed by 6 bases and J by 4 bases, leaving 14 bases between them. In germline, CDR1 is MNHEY, CDR2 SVGAGI. The CDR3 covers 14 residues. The CDR3 coding sequence is TGTGCCAGCAGAAGACGGAGACTAGCAGATACGCAGTATTTT. Its translation: CASRRRRLADTQYF.